Described below is a single T cell receptor beta chain sequence and its context. The data stem from a study of blood T cell repertoires in COVID-19. Study in general: Samples came from the United States, Italy and Spain, spanning acute and convalescent COVID-19. Sources were T cells, B-cell-depleted T cells, or PBMCs; the material itself was cDNA or gDNA.

Per the authors' pipeline: Amplifying reference gene primers gave estimates of nucleated cell counts. Method: immunoSEQ multiplex PCR; TCRdb's copy keeps in-frame clones and lacks some. V and J calls and clone size are those listed in that table; D and trimming were worked out from the DNA. The profile shows about 110,000 clones, 70% to 80% of them singletons. The CDR3 extends over 15 amino acids. V was clipped by 0 bases and J by 6 bases; unmatched bases: 6. CDR1 is WNHNN, CDR2 SYGVQD, per germline (reference sequence). The V gene is TRBV10-1, the J gene TRBJ2-7, with 9 nucleotides matching TRBD1. The sample comprised peripheral blood. This receptor was obtained from a man in his 70s with active or convalescent COVID-19. CDR3 loop: CASSESLDRGIEQYF. CDR3 nucleotides: TGCGCCAGCAGTGAGTCGCTGGACAGGGGAATCGAGCAGTACTTC.